The T cell receptor beta chain under discussion was sequenced for a study of shared clonotypes between healthy human individuals. General study points: Shared clonotypes across all four donors exceeded non-shared ones in generation probability. Estimated clonotype richness was generally higher in naive than memory subsets.

The assay was carried out at the deep level. Profiled with immunoSEQ multiplex PCR; TCRdb holds only in-frame clones, not every one. The data show about 990,000 clones, with about 84% seen just once and around 0.61% held by the top ten. V shed 7 bases and J shed 4 bases, with 10 bases lying between them. This CDR3 spans 12 amino acids. CDR1 SGHVS and CDR2 FNYEAQ come from the germline V gene. For this clone: The target antigen is unknown.

The sample consisted of memory CD4+ T cells from PBMCs. The subset denotes: CD45RA-negative fraction. The sequence came from a man younger than 35 in good health. Some clones in this sample may be carry-over from other donors' samples. This chain uses TRBV7-6 with TRBJ2-5; D unclear. The CDR3 here is CASNPFGETQYF. The CDR3 DNA sequence: TGTGCCAGCAATCCCTTCGGAGAGACCCAGTACTTC.